This T cell receptor (beta chain) was profiled in a study of cytotoxic CD8 clonotypes in ibrutinib-treated CLL. Study details: Samples had a mean of approximately 260,000 productive templates and tens of thousands of productive rearrangements.

Clones were sequenced by immunoSEQ multiplex PCR, and TCRdb holds only the in-frame ones, with some missing. The sample yields about 160,000 clones, roughly four fifths seen once. The V end was cut by 4 bases, the J end by 10 bases, with 30 bases between. CDR3 length: 18 amino acids. Per germline, CDR1 SGHTA and CDR2 FQGTGA. The count of this clone is one. The antigen is unknown. Study-level points and caveats: At progression, clonality fell back toward baseline after rising at ibrutinib response.

The sequence was obtained from a human donor with chronic lymphocytic leukemia. This chain connects TRBV7-3 to TRBJ2-3; TRBD1 might be the D (7 bases). This specimen consisted of PBMCs, obtained after 12 months of ibrutinib treatment. The CDR3 coding sequence is TGTGCCAGCAGCTCCCAGGGGGGACGGTTTGGCGCGAATAATCCGCAGTATTTT. It is translated as CASSSQGGRFGANNPQYF.